This is a list of T cell receptor beta chains from one sample in a study of graft-versus-host responses after intestinal transplantation. Generated by immunoSEQ multiplex PCR, the TCRdb table keeps only in-frame clones and is missing some. The table lists 110,000 to 150,000 clones, around 90% of them singletons. These receptors are not linked to any known antigen. The specimen comprised unstimulated CD4+ T cells sorted from spleen or lymph node cells, sampled before intestinal transplant. All receptors come from a human donor who received an intestinal transplant. Both conserved end residues are part of each CDR3. The D gene is left open where the match is weak. Clone size is stated in some rows and not others, as once, few, many or a class when expanded.

CASSEGQLAGSYEQYF	TGTGCCAGCAGTGAAGGTCAACTAGCGGGTTCCTACGAGCAGTACTTC	once	TRBD2	TRBV2	TRBJ2-7
CASGENRDYRDEQYF	TGTGCCAGCGGGGAAAACCGGGACTACCGGGACGAGCAGTACTTC	NA	TRBD2	TRBV19	TRBJ2-7
CAWSTGGQPQHF	TGTGCCTGGAGTACGGGAGGACAGCCCCAGCATTTT	NA	NA	TRBV30	TRBJ1-5
CASSGTSGSIADTQYF	TGCGCCAGCAGCGGGACTAGCGGGAGTATTGCAGATACGCAGTATTTT	few	TRBD2	TRBV5-1	TRBJ2-3
CASSLRDRADGYTF	TGTGCCAGCAGTCTCCGGGACAGGGCCGATGGCTACACCTTC	NA	TRBD1	TRBV2	TRBJ1-2
CASSPVPLGGEQYF	TGCGCCAGCAGCCCGGTACCCCTGGGGGGGGAGCAGTACTTC	once	TRBD2	TRBV5-1	TRBJ2-7
CASSELGVLRTDTQYF	TGTGCCAGCAGTGAACTCGGTGTCTTACGCACAGATACGCAGTATTTT	NA	NA	TRBV6-1	TRBJ2-3
CASSQVVTTDTQYF	TGTGCCAGCAGCCAGGTAGTTACCACAGATACGCAGTATTTT	NA	NA	TRBV14	TRBJ2-3
CASSLGRGSGSETQYF	TGTGCCAGCAGCTTGGGACGGGGCAGCGGGAGTGAGACCCAGTACTTC	NA	TRBD2	TRBV5-4	TRBJ2-5
CASSYRGGNNQPQHF	TGTGCCAGCAGCTACAGGGGGGGAAACAATCAGCCCCAGCATTTT	NA	TRBD1	TRBV6-1	TRBJ1-5
CASSWEGTGETEAFF	TGCGCCAGCAGCTGGGAGGGGACAGGGGAAACTGAAGCTTTCTTT	NA	TRBD1	TRBV5-1	TRBJ1-1
CASRYKNREETQYF	TGTGCCAGCAGATATAAAAACAGGGAAGAGACCCAGTACTTC	NA	NA	TRBV28	TRBJ2-5
CASMRTAYSNQPQHF	TGTGCCAGCATGAGGACTGCTTATAGCAATCAGCCCCAGCATTTT	NA	NA	TRBV6-5	TRBJ1-5
CASSPRFEGTEAFF	TGTGCCAGCAGTCCCCGTTTCGAGGGGACTGAAGCTTTCTTT	NA	NA	TRBV6-5	TRBJ1-1
CASSPLGMNTEAFF	TGTGCCAGCAGCCCTTTGGGGATGAACACTGAAGCTTTCTTT	NA	NA	TRBV6-5	TRBJ1-1
CASSVEGDGTVYNEQFF	TGTGCCAGCAGTGTAGAAGGGGACGGGACAGTCTACAATGAGCAGTTCTTC	NA	TRBD1	TRBV6-4	TRBJ2-1
CASSLSTNEKLFF	TGCGCCAGCAGTCTCTCAACTAATGAAAAACTGTTTTTT	NA	NA	TRBV5-1	TRBJ1-4
CASSQAGGGYNEQFF	TGCGCCAGCAGCCAGGCGGGAGGGGGCTACAATGAGCAGTTCTTC	NA	TRBD2	TRBV4-1	TRBJ2-1
CASSRLAGKEQYF	TGTGCCAGCAGCCGACTAGCGGGAAAGGAGCAGTACTTC	once	TRBD2	TRBV6-6	TRBJ2-7
CASSDMRDRGYEQYF	TGCGCCAGCAGCGATATGCGGGACAGGGGCTACGAGCAGTACTTC	NA	TRBD1	TRBV5-1	TRBJ2-7
CASSSRVSYNEQFF	TGTGCCAGCAGCTCCCGCGTGTCCTACAATGAGCAGTTCTTC	NA	NA	TRBV5-4	TRBJ2-1
CASSGQGQTGELFF	TGTGCCAGTAGTGGGCAGGGGCAAACCGGGGAGCTGTTTTTT	NA	NA	TRBV19	TRBJ2-2
CASRNDRVWGTEAFF	TGTGCCAGTAGGAACGACAGGGTTTGGGGCACTGAAGCTTTCTTT	NA	TRBD1	TRBV19	TRBJ1-1
CAWSVRGSGTYEQYF	TGTGCCTGGAGTGTACGTGGTAGCGGGACCTACGAGCAGTACTTC	NA	TRBD2	TRBV30	TRBJ2-7